This TCR beta chain appears in the sequencing data of a study of blood T cell repertoires in COVID-19. Clones were sequenced by immunoSEQ multiplex PCR, and TCRdb holds only the in-frame ones, with some missing. This repertoire shows some 180,000 clones, about 76% found once; its top ten account for around 7.9%. CDR3 length equals 14 residues. Trimming shortened V by 7 bases and J by 7 bases, and 15 bases separated the two germline ends. The germline V gene encodes CDR1 SGDLS and CDR2 YYNGEE. This chain uses TRBV9 with TRBJ1-6; perhaps TRBD1 as D (6 bases). The source material was peripheral blood. The origin of this receptor is a woman in her forties or fifties with active or convalescent COVID-19. CDR3 loop: CASHPGGGNSPLHF. The CDR3 nucleotides are TGTGCCAGCCACCCTGGCGGGGGCAATTCACCCCTCCACTTT. The full variable domain, with the rest looked up from reference TRBV9 and TRBJ1-6, is DSGVTQTPKHLITATGQRVTLRCSPRSGDLSVYWYQQSLDQGLQFLIQYYNGEERAKGNILERFSAQQFPDLHSELNLSSLELGDSALYFCASHPGGGNSPLHFGNGTRLTVT.